The 15 T cell receptor beta chains listed next were all sequenced from one sample in a study of cytomegalovirus exposure and HLA in healthy donors. The primer mix had 60 Vbeta and 13 Jbeta primers. Clones were read by immunoSEQ multiplex PCR, and TCRdb kept only the in-frame ones, dropping some. The sample contains about 180,000 clones, around 75% of which appear only once. Sequencing used PBMCs. Source of these receptors: a female donor in good health and CMV-seronegative.

The chain employs TRBV6-6 and TRBJ2-6, with 7 bases matching TRBD2. The germline V gene encodes CDR1 MNHNY and CDR2 SVGAGI (reference sequence). The CDR3 length is 15 residues. V gave up 7 bases and J gave up 2 bases; unmatched junction bases: 5. The chain's CDR3 is CASIGEGTGANVLTF. The CDR3 region has the DNA TGTGCCAGCATAGGGGAGGGTACTGGGGCCAACGTCCTGACTTTC.

The V gene is TRBV7-8, the J gene TRBJ2-1; 7 nucleotides align to TRBD1. CDR1 SGHVS and CDR2 FQNEAQ come from the germline V gene. This CDR3 comprises 14 residues. Trimming took 3 bases from V and 9 from J; bases not matched to a gene: 8. The CDR3 is CASSFSGQSPEQFF. The DNA for the CDR3 is TGTGCCAGCAGCTTCTCGGGACAGTCTCCTGAGCAGTTCTTC. The variable domain in full, completed from reference TRBV7-8 and TRBJ2-1, reads GAGVSQSPRYKVAKRGQDVALRCDPISGHVSLFWYQQALGQGPEFLTYFQNEAQLDKSGLPSDRFFAERPEGSVSTLKIQRTQQEDSAVYLCASSFSGQSPEQFFGPGTRLTVL.

This chain joins TRBV28 and TRBJ1-5; unclear D gene. The CDR3 is 13 amino acids. V lost 6 bases and J 3 bases, leaving 9 bases between the germline ends. CDR1 is MDHEN, CDR2 SYDVKM, per germline. CDR3: CASSPGYNQPQHF. For the CDR3, the DNA is TGTGCCAGCAGCCCAGGCTACAATCAGCCCCAGCATTTT.

V and J are TRBV5-1 and TRBJ1-4; 12 bases are a match to TRBD1. Trimming at V came to 4 bases and at J to 8 bases, leaving 3 bases not matched to a gene. This CDR3 region has 14 residues. The germline V gene encodes CDR1 SGHRS and CDR2 YFSETQ. The CDR3 nucleotides read TGCGCCAGCAGCGTGGGACAGGGGGCCGAAAAACTGTTTTTT. It yields the protein CASSVGQGAEKLFF.

Here the CDR3 DNA reads TGTGCCAGCACAGCGGGAGGCCCCTCCTACGAGCAGTACTTC. As protein: CASTAGGPSYEQYF. V usage is TRBV28 and J usage is TRBJ2-7; 9 bases fit TRBD2. The ends lost 7 bases at V and 0 bases at J; junction bases unmatched: 4. This CDR3 is 14 amino acids long. Germline V lookup: CDR1 MDHEN, CDR2 SYDVKM.

The chain is built from TRBV13 and TRBJ2-7, with a weak D call TRBD1 (6 bases). V lost 6 bases and J lost 5, with 17 bases in between. The germline CDR1 and CDR2 sequences are PRHDT and FYEKMQ (reference sequence). This CDR3 has 14 residues. The CDR3, as DNA: TGTGCCAGCAGTCTGGGGGCGATAGTTCACGAGCAGTACTTC. It is translated as CASSLGAIVHEQYF.

The chain recombines TRBV19 with TRBJ1-1, with 8 bases matching TRBD1. V gave up 1 base and J gave up 7 bases; unmatched junction bases: 5. CDR1 and CDR2 from the germline V gene are LNHDA and SQIVND (reference sequence). The CDR3 has 14 residues. CDR3 DNA: TGTGCCAGTAGTATAGCCCTGGACAGGGATGAAGCTTTCTTT. It specifies CASSIALDRDEAFF. Drawing the rest from reference TRBV19 and TRBJ1-1, the complete variable domain is DGGITQSPKYLFRKEGQNVTLSCEQNLNHDAMYWYRQDPGQGLRLIYYSQIVNDFQKGDIAEGYSVSREKKESFPLTVTSAQKNPTAFYLCASSIALDRDEAFFGQGTRLTVV.

The rearrangement joins TRBV28 to TRBJ2-1, with 8 bases that match TRBD2. This CDR3 is built from 14 residues. Germline loops: CDR1 MDHEN, CDR2 SYDVKM. V lost 5 bases and J lost 11; bases outside the gene matches: 11. The CDR3 bases are TGTGCCAGCAGTCCCCGGACTAGCCTAGATAAGCAGTTCTTC. Protein: CASSPRTSLDKQFF.

The chain joins TRBV27 to TRBJ1-5; D gene uncertain. In germline, CDR1 is MNHEY, CDR2 SMNVEV (reference sequence). This CDR3 is built from 15 residues. V dropped 2 bases and J dropped 4 bases, with 12 bases sitting between them. CDR3 nucleotide sequence: TGTGCCAGCAGTTTAACGGGAGGCTTAAATCAGCCCCAGCATTTT. It encodes CASSLTGGLNQPQHF.

This chain links TRBV4-3 with TRBJ1-4; 9 nucleotides align to TRBD1. This CDR3 has 18 amino acids. The V gene end was trimmed by 1 base and the J gene end by 0 bases; junction bases not matched to a gene: 6. Per germline, CDR1 LGHNA and CDR2 YSLEER. CDR3: CASSQGTTGGSTNEKLFF. The CDR3, as DNA: TGCGCCAGCAGCCAAGGGACGACAGGGGGTTCAACTAATGAAAAACTGTTTTTT.

The chain is built from TRBV10-1 and TRBJ2-3; possible D gene TRBD2, 7 bases. This CDR3 is built from 18 residues. Germline CDR1 is WNHNN and CDR2 is SYGVQD (reference sequence). V was pared by 0 bases and J by 2 bases, with 18 bases between. CDR3 in amino acids: CASSESTAGGPHTDTQYF. The CDR3, as DNA: TGCGCCAGCAGTGAGTCGACGGCCGGGGGGCCTCACACAGATACGCAGTATTTT.

The V and J genes are TRBV4-1 and TRBJ2-1; 10 nucleotides match TRBD1. The J segment lost 13 bases and the V segment lost 2 bases, leaving 17 bases of the junction unmatched. The CDR3 is 17 residues long. From germline, CDR1 is MGHRA and CDR2 YSYEKL. The CDR3 DNA is TGCGCCAGCAGCCAACCGAACCGGGACAGGGGAGGCCGCCCCCAGTTCTTC. Translating it yields CASSQPNRDRGGRPQFF.

This chain uses TRBV4-3 with TRBJ1-1, with D perhaps matching TRBD1 (6 bases). CDR3 length equals 15 residues. Trimming removed 0 bases at V and 1 base at J, with 9 bases between. Looked up from germline, CDR1 is LGHNA and CDR2 is YSLEER. DNA of the CDR3: TGCGCCAGCAGCCAAGAGGCCAGGGGGAACACTGAAGCTTTCTTT. Its protein is CASSQEARGNTEAFF.

The chain uses TRBV4-1 and TRBJ1-2; TRBD1 agrees at 8 bases. This CDR3 has 15 amino acids. V lost 4 bases and J lost 7; bases outside the gene matches: 11. Per the germline V gene, CDR1 is MGHRA and CDR2 is YSYEKL. CDR3 loop: CASSPLQGAVGGYTF. For the CDR3, the DNA is TGCGCCAGCAGCCCTCTCCAGGGGGCAGTGGGTGGCTACACCTTC.

This clone was observed a handful of times. The chain employs TRBV6-5 and TRBJ2-7; 9 nucleotides line up with TRBD1. V dropped 5 bases and J dropped 6; count of bases not matched to a gene: 11. CDR1 MNHEY and CDR2 SVGAGI come from the germline V gene. The length of the CDR3 is 15 residues. The CDR3: CASSRTRGQGGEQYF. CDR3 coding DNA: TGTGCCAGCAGTCGAACCCGGGGACAGGGAGGCGAGCAGTACTTC.